The 20 T cell receptor beta chains below come from one sample, sequenced in a study of blood T cell repertoires in COVID-19. The protocol was immunoSEQ multiplex PCR, while the TCRdb copy is restricted to in-frame clones and leaves out a portion. Among around 88,000 clones listed, 90% to 95% were seen once. Input material: peripheral blood. These receptors were collected from a man aged 60 to 75 with acute or convalescent COVID-19.

This clone was picked up a small number of times. The rearrangement joins TRBV12-5 to TRBJ2-2; 8 bases are shared with TRBD2. In germline, CDR1 is LGHNT, CDR2 FRNRAP. CDR3 length: 20 amino acids. The J segment lost 2 bases and the V segment lost 6 bases, leaving 20 bases of the junction unmatched. CDR3 bases: TGTGCTAGTGGCTCGAGGGCAGGGTTGGGTCTAGCGGGTAACACCGGGGAGCTGTTTTTT. Translating gives CASGSRAGLGLAGNTGELFF.

The rearrangement joins TRBV18 to TRBJ1-1; TRBD1 might be the D (6 bases). CDR1 KGHSH and CDR2 LQKENI come from the germline V gene. The V end lost 4 bases, the J end lost 10 bases, and 19 bases lay between the germline ends. The CDR3 length is 14 residues. CDR3 in amino acids: CASSLGQSSGGAFF. CDR3 DNA: TGTGCCAGCTCACTTGGACAGTCCTCTGGGGGAGCTTTCTTT.

The chain joins TRBV25-1 to TRBJ2-2, with 7 bases matching TRBD2. Germline CDR1 is MGHDK and CDR2 is SYGVNS. The CDR3 has 15 amino acids. J was trimmed by 5 bases and V by 6 bases; bases with no gene match: 9. Written as DNA, the CDR3 is TGTGCCAGCAGCCCCGGGGGGTTAGAGACCGGGGAGCTGTTTTTT. Translation gives CASSPGGLETGELFF.

The chain recombines TRBV25-1 with TRBJ2-3, with TRBD1 identical over 9 bases. The CDR3 is made up of 14 amino acids. Germline values: CDR1 MGHDK, CDR2 SYGVNS. Losses at the gene ends were 7 bases for V and 8 bases for J; bases not matched to a gene: 10. The DNA of the CDR3 is TGTGCCAGCAATCAACAGGGGGCAGTAAGTACGCAGTATTTT. Translated: CASNQQGAVSTQYF.

This chain's CDR3 is CASSLRQYYEQYF. DNA of the CDR3: TGTGCCAGCAGTTTAAGACAGTACTACGAGCAGTACTTC. The chain combines TRBV6-2 or TRBV6-3 with TRBJ2-7, with TRBD1 as a possible D gene (5 bases). The CDR3 contains 13 residues. The germline CDR1 and CDR2 sequences are MNHEY and SVGEGT. V was pared by 4 bases and J by 3 bases, with 10 bases between.

J is TRBJ1-6 and V is TRBV5-6, with TRBD1 matching 10 bases. The CDR3 is made up of 16 amino acids. CDR1 SGHDT and CDR2 YYEEEE come from the germline V gene. Trimming removed 4 bases from V and 8 bases from J; junction bases left unmatched: 9. This CDR3 reads CASSPLRDRGHSPLHF. DNA for the CDR3: TGTGCCAGCAGCCCCTTGCGGGACAGGGGTCATTCACCCCTCCACTTT.

This chain links TRBV6-1 with TRBJ2-7; TRBD2 aligns across 13 bases. The CDR3 extends over 15 amino acids. Germline CDR1 reads MNHNS; CDR2 reads SASEGT. Trimming at V came to 7 bases and at J to 12 bases, leaving 15 bases not matched to a gene. CDR3 region: CASTKTGTSGKDAYF. CDR3 DNA: TGTGCCAGCACCAAAACCGGGACTAGCGGGAAGGATGCGTACTTC.

This chain links TRBV6-5 with TRBJ1-4; D perhaps matches TRBD1 (6 bases). Germline V gene lookup returns CDR1 MNHEY and CDR2 SVGAGI. This CDR3 has 14 amino acids. Trimming took off 10 bases at V and 3 bases at J, with 15 bases between the two ends. CDR3 in DNA: TGTGCCACCGCTTATTCAGGGGCTAATGAAAAACTGTTTTTT. Translating gives CATAYSGANEKLFF.

Comment on this clone: Other DNA sequences of this sample code for an identical CDR3. The CDR3 reads CASSRRGGETQYF. The CDR3 nucleotides read TGTGCCAGCAGTCGGAGGGGGGGAGAGACCCAGTACTTC. The genes are TRBV7-2 and TRBJ2-5, with a tentative D call TRBD2 (7 bases). The germline CDR1 and CDR2 sequences are SGHTA and FQGNSA. V lost 6 bases and J lost 4, with 12 bases in between. This CDR3 comprises 13 residues.

The chain recombines TRBV6-2 or TRBV6-3 with TRBJ2-7, with D maybe TRBD2 (6 bases). The CDR3 has 20 residues. The V end lost 2 bases, the J end lost 2 bases, and 28 bases lay between the germline ends. Germline V gene data show CDR1 as MNHEY and CDR2 as SVGEGT. The CDR3 spells CASSYGILWEDPRATYEQYF. CDR3 sequence (DNA): TGTGCCAGCAGTTACGGTATTTTATGGGAGGACCCGAGGGCTACCTACGAGCAGTACTTC.

This clone was seen a single time. This rearrangement joins TRBV12-5 to TRBJ1-2; 8 nucleotides match TRBD1. The germline gives CDR1 LGHNT, CDR2 FRNRAP. Losses at the gene ends were 6 bases for V and 5 bases for J; bases not matched to a gene: 2. The CDR3 has 12 residues. The CDR3 is CASGRDRYGYTF. The CDR3 region has the DNA TGTGCTAGTGGCCGGGACAGGTATGGCTACACCTTC. Full variable domain (missing parts from reference TRBV12-5 and TRBJ1-2): DARVTQTPRHKVTEMGQEVTMRCQPILGHNTVFWYRQTMMQGLELLAYFRNRAPLDDSGMPKDRFSAEMPDATLATLKIQPSEPRDSAVYFCASGRDRYGYTFGSGTRLTVV.

The gene calls are TRBV18 and TRBJ2-7; 8 nucleotides match TRBD1. V lost 4 bases to trimming and J lost 1 base; unmatched junction nucleotides: 3. The germline CDR1 and CDR2 sequences are KGHSH and LQKENI. This CDR3 contains 14 residues. The CDR3 sequence is CASSLGQGSYEQYF. The CDR3 DNA sequence: TGTGCCAGCTCACTCGGACAGGGATCCTACGAGCAGTACTTC.

The genes are TRBV7-3 and TRBJ1-1, with 7 bases lining up with TRBD1. The V gene's germline CDR1 is SGHTA and CDR2 FQGTGA. This CDR3 has 16 residues. V was clipped by 0 bases and J by 5 bases; unmatched bases: 9. The CDR3: CASSLTWRGRRTEAFF. Written as DNA, the CDR3 is TGTGCCAGCAGCTTAACGTGGAGGGGGCGCCGGACTGAAGCTTTCTTT.

The gene calls are TRBV18 and TRBJ1-2; the D gene is possibly TRBD1 (6 bases). CDR1 is KGHSH and CDR2 is LQKENI in the germline V gene. The ends were cut back, 0 bases at V and 4 bases at J, with 9 bases in the middle. The CDR3 consists of 14 residues. The CDR3 nucleotides read TGTGCCAGCTCACCACCCGGGGGGGCCTATGGCTACACCTTC. Amino acids: CASSPPGGAYGYTF.

The gene calls are TRBV5-4 and TRBJ2-5; 9 bases are shared with TRBD2. The CDR3 extends over 16 amino acids. Germline CDR1 is SGHNT and CDR2 is YYREEE (reference sequence). The J segment lost 5 bases and the V segment lost 0 bases, leaving 8 bases of the junction unmatched. The CDR3 is CASSLGGGRAGETQYF. Here the CDR3 DNA reads TGTGCCAGCAGCTTGGGAGGCGGGAGGGCCGGGGAGACCCAGTACTTC.

The chain couples TRBV27 to TRBJ2-7; 7 nucleotides line up with TRBD1. Trimming took 2 bases from V and 3 from J; bases not matched to a gene: 13. The CDR3 runs to 17 residues. Germline CDR1 and CDR2: MNHEY and SMNVEV (reference sequence). The CDR3 sequence: CASSLRGQDHYRYEQYF. CDR3 nucleotide sequence: TGTGCCAGCAGTTTAAGGGGGCAGGATCATTACCGCTACGAGCAGTACTTC.

The chain joins TRBV29-1 to TRBJ1-2, with D possibly matching TRBD1 (5 bases). The length of the CDR3 is 12 residues. CDR1 is SQVTM and CDR2 is ANQGSEA in the germline V gene. Between the trimmed V and J ends, which lost 3 bases and 8 bases, there was a span of 13 bases. In nucleotides, the CDR3 is TGCAGCGTTGACAGGGAAGGTGGCGGCTACACCTTC. This codes for CSVDREGGGYTF.

DNA for the CDR3: TGTGCCAGCAGTAGGGACAGCGATAATTCACCCCTCCACTTT. This sequence encodes CASSRDSDNSPLHF. The rearrangement links TRBV25-1 to TRBJ1-6, with TRBD1 matching over 7 bases. Trimming cost V 5 bases and J 5 bases; bases outside gene matches: 3. The CDR3 loop spans 14 amino acids. Per germline, CDR1 MGHDK and CDR2 SYGVNS.

The rearrangement uses TRBV27 and TRBJ2-2; 11 nucleotides match TRBD1. V gave up 4 bases and J gave up 1 base; unmatched junction bases: 2. Germline-derived CDR1 and CDR2 are MNHEY and SMNVEV (reference sequence). The CDR3 length is 16 residues. The CDR3 sequence is CASSSGTGGNTGELFF. CDR3 DNA: TGTGCCAGCAGTTCCGGGACAGGGGGGAACACCGGGGAGCTGTTTTTT.

The rearrangement links TRBV12-3 or TRBV12-4 to TRBJ2-7; no firm D call. Trimming removed 1 base from V and 3 bases from J, with 4 bases in between. CDR3 size: 12 residues. The CDR3 coding sequence is TGTGCCAGCAGTTTAGAACACTACGAGCAGTACTTC. Encoded protein: CASSLEHYEQYF.